The 13 T cell receptor beta chains in this list originate from one sample, sequenced in a study of T cells in Graves' hyperthyroidism and ophthalmopathy. RNA transcripts yielded amplified TCR beta CDR3 regions. The HTBI primer set was used in a first-round RT-PCR of the TCR CDR3. TCRdb re-analysed the multiplex PCR reads in MiXCR, keeping a single row per CDR3 protein. The sample lists more than 450,000 distinct CDR3 sequences, about 14% occurring once. Specimen: blood. The receptor set was obtained from a woman aged 40 to 49 with Graves' hyperthyroidism.

This clonotype has a count of ten or more. V and J are TRBV18 and TRBJ2-1; 11 nucleotides agree with TRBD1. The CDR3 loop spans 15 amino acids. Trimming took 3 bases from V and 10 from J; bases not matched to a gene: 8. Germline CDR1 KGHSH, CDR2 LQKENI. The CDR3 protein is CASSPSLGTGGEQFF. The CDR3 region has the DNA TGTGCCAGCTCACCCAGCCTGGGGACAGGGGGGGAGCAGTTCTTC.

This clonotype was counted at least ten times. The chain is built from TRBV5-1 and TRBJ2-7; D may correspond to TRBD1 or TRBD2 (5 bases each). The CDR3 extends over 15 amino acids. Trimming shortened V by 0 bases and J by 5 bases, and 15 bases separated the two germline ends. Germline V CDR1 and CDR2: SGHRS, YFSETQ. The CDR3 bases are TGCGCCAGCAGCTTGGCGGGGCAAGTTTCGGACGAGCAGTACTTC. As protein: CASSLAGQVSDEQYF.

The sample holds many counts of this clonotype. The genes are TRBV27 and TRBJ2-3, with D possibly being TRBD2 (5 bases). The V end was cut by 5 bases, the J end by 2 bases, with 11 bases between. The CDR3 runs to 14 residues. Germline-derived CDR1 and CDR2 are MNHEY and SMNVEV (reference sequence). CDR3 nucleotide sequence: TGTGCCAGCAGTCTTGACGGGAACACAGATACGCAGTATTTT. This sequence encodes CASSLDGNTDTQYF.

This clonotype has more than one count but fewer than ten. This rearrangement joins TRBV10-1 to TRBJ2-7; 7 bases align to TRBD2. CDR3 size: 13 residues. The V gene's germline CDR1 is WNHNN and CDR2 SYGVQD (reference sequence). J was trimmed by 5 bases and V by 7 bases; bases with no gene match: 8. The CDR3 nucleotides read TGCGCCAGCAACGGCGGCCTAGCGGACGAGCAGTACTTC. It encodes CASNGGLADEQYF.

This clonotype was counted a few times. The V call is TRBV10-2, the J call TRBJ1-1; TRBD1 matches 8 bases. J gave up 12 bases and V 3 bases, and 12 bases lay outside the gene matches. Germline lookup yields CDR1 WSHSY and CDR2 SAAADI. The CDR3 spans 14 residues. CDR3 nucleotide sequence: TGCGCCAGCAGTGAAGTGGACAGGGCCGAGATTCCTTTCTTT. As protein: CASSEVDRAEIPFF.

The V and J genes are TRBV28 and TRBJ2-3; 7 nucleotides align to TRBD1. The CDR3 is made up of 15 amino acids. The V segment lost 5 bases and the J segment 7 bases; nucleotides outside the gene matches: 12. Germline loops: CDR1 MDHEN, CDR2 SYDVKM. The CDR3 nucleotides read TGTGCCAGCAGTCAATTTCGACAGGGTATCTATACGCAGTATTTT. Protein sequence: CASSQFRQGIYTQYF.

The genes are TRBV28 and TRBJ2-3; no clear D. V lost 1 base, J lost 0 bases, and 8 bases lay in between. Germline V lookup: CDR1 MDHEN, CDR2 SYDVKM. The CDR3 is 15 amino acids. CDR3 protein: CASSLLVRSTDTQYF. CDR3 coding DNA: TGTGCCAGCAGTTTATTGGTCCGTAGCACAGATACGCAGTATTTT.

At least ten counts were recorded for this clonotype. The J gene is TRBJ2-3, the V gene TRBV27; the D is unclear. Looked up from germline, CDR1 is MNHEY and CDR2 is SMNVEV (reference sequence). The CDR3 has 15 residues. The germline V and J ends were trimmed by 0 bases and 5 bases, with 12 bases remaining between them. CDR3 in amino acids: CASSLSTKRIDTQYF. The CDR3 DNA reads as TGTGCCAGCAGTTTATCGACCAAGCGTATAGATACGCAGTATTTT.

The CDR3 nucleotides read TGTGCCAGTAGTATTATGGAGGGACGCGCAGATACGCAGTATTTT. It is translated as CASSIMEGRADTQYF. The chain has TRBV19 and TRBJ2-3; perhaps TRBD2 as D (6 bases). The CDR3 loop spans 15 amino acids. Looked up from germline, CDR1 is LNHDA and CDR2 is SQIVND (reference sequence). V lost 3 bases to trimming and J lost 4 bases, with 14 bases between them.

This clonotype was seen ten or more times. The chain employs TRBV4-1 and TRBJ2-5; tentatively, D is TRBD1 or TRBD2 (5 bases each). This CDR3 contains 15 residues. Germline CDR1 MGHRA, CDR2 YSYEKL. The V end was cut by 0 bases, the J end by 6 bases, with 14 bases between. The CDR3 spells CASSQDRDAKKTQYF. Written as DNA, the CDR3 is TGCGCCAGCAGCCAAGATCGGGACGCCAAGAAGACCCAGTACTTC.

This clonotype came up many times. V and J are TRBV5-1 and TRBJ2-5; D remains unclear. Trimming took off 0 bases at V and 2 bases at J, with 8 bases between the two ends. This CDR3 is 14 amino acids long. Germline CDR1 is SGHRS and CDR2 is YFSETQ. CDR3 nucleotides: TGCGCCAGCAGCTTGGCCGTGGGACAAGAGACCCAGTACTTC. Translating it yields CASSLAVGQETQYF.

This clonotype was detected ten times or more. The chain uses TRBV3-1 and TRBJ2-3; D gene uncertain. This CDR3 has 13 residues. Trimming took 0 bases from V and 7 from J, leaving 8 bases between them. Looked up from germline, CDR1 is LGHDT and CDR2 is YNNKEL (reference sequence). The CDR3 spells CASSQDGPYTQYF. The CDR3 DNA follows: TGTGCCAGCAGCCAAGATGGCCCATATACGCAGTATTTT.

This rearrangement joins TRBV28 to TRBJ1-4, with D tentatively TRBD1 (5 bases). The CDR3 runs 16 residues. Germline V gene sequence: CDR1 MDHEN, CDR2 SYDVKM. Trimming took 8 bases from V and 0 from J, leaving 16 bases between them. In DNA, the CDR3 is TGTGCCAGCTCACGGGCAGGGATGACAACTAATGAAAAACTGTTTTTT. It is translated as CASSRAGMTTNEKLFF.